This TCR beta chain was obtained from a study of blood T cell repertoires in COVID-19. Study details: The study drew acute and convalescent COVID-19 samples from the United States, Italy and Spain.

How the authors handled the data: Amplification of reference gene primers was used by the study to estimate nucleated cell counts. Profiled with immunoSEQ multiplex PCR; TCRdb holds only in-frame clones, not every one. V and J calls and clone size are as listed in that table; D and trimming were resolved from the DNA. The repertoire consists of under 150,000 clones, with more than 80% occurring once and the leading ten covering about 5.8%. V lost 6 bases, J lost 0 bases, and 6 bases lay in between. Germline V gives CDR1 SEHNR, CDR2 FQNEAQ (reference sequence). There are 13 residues in the CDR3. The sequencing sample was made of peripheral blood. The origin of this receptor is a human donor in a cohort sampled during active COVID-19. The chain uses TRBV7-9 and TRBJ1-3, with D possibly matching TRBD1 (5 bases). The CDR3 DNA reads TGTGCCAGCAGAAGGGGCTCTGGAAACACCATATATTTT. Encoded protein: CASRRGSGNTIYF. The full variable domain, in which reference TRBV7-9 and TRBJ1-3 provide the parts outside the CDR3, is DTGVSQNPRHKITKRGQNVTFRCDPISEHNRLYWYRQTLGQGPEFLTYFQNEAQLEKSRLLSDRFSAERPKGSFSTLEIQRTEQGDSAMYLCASRRGSGNTIYFGEGSWLTVV.